The clone carrying this T cell receptor beta chain turned up a few times. The target antigen is unknown. Recipient PBMCs carried a CFSE label and met irradiated graft donor PBMCs for over five days before FACS sorting. This table comes from immunoSEQ multiplex PCR, and its TCRdb copy is limited to in-frame clones, with some not included. The data show about 8,300 clones, approximately 35% seen once. The entry originates in a study of Tregs in tolerant kidney transplant recipients. The overall study: The nonmyeloablative bone marrow transplants came from related graft donors, with transient mixed chimerism. Study-level points and caveats: Biological reproducibility was not directly addressed, but technical replication error appeared minimal. The most relevant donor-specific Treg TCRbeta repertoire apparently came from expansion with activated donor B cells. In tolerant patients, donor-specific Tregs outgrew total Tregs, suggesting antigen-driven expansion.

Trimming stripped 10 bases from V and 2 bases from J, with 18 bases between. This CDR3 is built from 14 residues. The germline gives CDR1 MNHNS, CDR2 SASEGT. This chain links TRBV6-1 with TRBJ2-7, with D possibly being TRBD1 (6 bases). This specimen was CD8+ T cells from blood cultured with allogeneic cells, taken before the transplant. This clonotype was sampled from a human patient who received a combined kidney and bone marrow transplant. The CDR3 spells CAINKRGTAYEQYF. DNA for the CDR3: TGTGCCATTAATAAAAGGGGGACGGCCTACGAGCAGTACTTC.